This T cell receptor beta chain was obtained from a study of cytomegalovirus exposure and HLA in healthy donors. Findings and limits, study-wide: Follow-up analysis found HLA locus-dependent TCR association rates, highest for DRB1 and lowest for HLA-C. In vitro data verified three CMV-associated chains as specific for CMV antigens.

CDR3 size: 12 residues. After removal of 5 bases from V and 2 bases from J, the junction contained 3 bases not matched to a gene. CDR1 and CDR2 (germline): GTSNPN, SVGIG (reference sequence). As to this clone: Its antigen remains unidentified.

The PCR ran on 60 Vbeta and 13 Jbeta primers. Sequencing was performed with immunoSEQ multiplex PCR; in TCRdb, only in-frame clones are kept and a portion is missing. This sample's table reports approximately 150,000 clones. The clonotype comes from a male donor in good health and CMV-seronegative. This chain joins TRBV30 and TRBJ2-7, with TRBD2 matching over 7 bases. Source material: PBMCs. The CDR3 coding sequence is TGTGCCTGGGTAGCGGGTGCCTACGAGCAGTACTTC. It encodes CAWVAGAYEQYF.